Described below is a single T cell receptor (beta chain) sequence and its context. The target antigen is unknown. Assay: immunoSEQ multiplex PCR; the TCRdb copy retains only in-frame clones and omits some. This table holds 110,000 to 150,000 clones, about 90% found once. This sample is drawn from a study of T cell responses to AZD1222 COVID-19 vaccine. Study at large: The study pooled second doses at about 4 or about 12 weeks.

Findings of the study overall: Only a handful of individuals given AZD1222 were seropositive at baseline.

This CDR3 has 16 residues. Germline V lookup: CDR1 SGHKS, CDR2 YYEKEE (reference sequence). V was pared by 4 bases and J by 5 bases, with 10 bases of the junction left unmatched. The chain recombines TRBV5-5 with TRBJ1-1, with 11 nucleotides matching TRBD1. This specimen consisted of peripheral blood, obtained on day 0 of AZD1222 vaccination. This sequence originates from an adult in good health. The CDR3 protein is CASSHVGGTGGTEAFF. CDR3 coding DNA: TGTGCCAGCAGCCACGTAGGGGGGACAGGGGGAACTGAAGCTTTCTTT.